The clone carrying this TCR beta chain was seen a few times. Its antigen is not identified. The junction departs from germline at one end; a sequencing error may be responsible. Preparation of the TCRbeta library used unique molecular identifiers. TCRdb re-called the PCR reads through MiXCR, storing one row per CDR3 protein. The table includes some 150,000 distinct CDR3 sequences, more than 8% detected once. The source of the sample is a study of T-cell reconstitution after alpha-beta-depleted transplantation in children. Broader study findings: Several hundred graft clones that had expanded were reportedly the source of alpha-beta T cells about two months after transplant. Surviving recipient T cells and thymic progenitors underlay high day-60 TCRbeta diversity in some patients. Fresh T-cell production supplied most of the T-cell counts and diversity seen one year after transplant.

This CDR3 has 15 amino acids. CDR1 and CDR2 (germline): MDHEN, SYDVKM. The TCR sequence derives from a female patient aged 2-9 years who had a stem cell transplant for congenital amegakaryocytic thrombocytopenia, so the T cells may come from the graft donor. The chain is built from TRBV28 and TRBJ2-7; TRBD1 is a possible D gene (6 bases). The input for sequencing was PBMCs, mostly from graft donor cells, taken 180 days after TCRalphabeta/CD19-depleted stem cell transplant. In DNA, the CDR3 is TGTGCCAGCAGTGAGACCGGGACACCTACCTATGAGCAGTACTTC. It is translated as CASSETGTPTYEQYF.